This T cell receptor (beta chain) is from a study of OX40 agonist ivuxolimab in advanced cancers. On this clone itself: No antigen is known for it.

CDR1 is SGDLS, CDR2 YYNGEE, per germline. Between the trimmed V and J ends, which lost 4 bases and 1 base, there was a span of 8 bases. This CDR3 contains 13 residues. The assay was immunoSEQ multiplex PCR, and TCRdb's table has in-frame clones only and misses some. The table shows 13,000 or so clones, with 80% occurring only once. Regarding the study as a whole: Expanded peripheral T cells had an undetermined antigen specificity.

This sequence was found in an adult with an advanced solid tumor such as melanoma, head and neck, liver or kidney cancer. This chain joins TRBV9 and TRBJ1-1; tentative D call: TRBD1 (5 bases). This specimen consisted of CD4+ or CD8+ T cells sorted from blood, obtained in a trial of the OX40 agonist ivuxolimab. CDR3 residues: CASSPGGNTEAFF. Written as DNA, the CDR3 is TGTGCCAGCAGCCCGGGGGGGAACACTGAAGCTTTCTTT.